These 7 T cell receptor beta chains share one sample of origin, sequenced in a study of early T cells in non-severe SARS-CoV-2 infection (dated by TCRdb to the early 2020s). The library was generated by 5' RACE. Sequencing relied on a NextSeq 500. TCRdb ran its own pipeline on the public reads, namely fastp trimming at Q25 and MiXCR clone calling, and kept in-frame beta chains. Identical CDR3 proteins give one entry, which carries the most common genes and DNA. Across this sample there are 76,000 or so distinct CDR3 sequences, with about 11% seen only once. The ten largest clones capture 4.7% of the sample. What was sequenced was whole blood. The receptors originated from an adult who was a healthcare worker with PCR-confirmed SARS-CoV-2 infection or an uninfected control (not recorded which).

This clonotype has more than one count but fewer than ten. The V gene is TRBV7-9, the J gene TRBJ1-5, with unresolved D. The V and J ends lost 3 bases and 7 bases respectively, with 7 bases between them. Germline V gene data show CDR1 as SEHNR and CDR2 as FQNEAQ (reference sequence). The CDR3 has 12 residues. In nucleotides, the CDR3 is TGTGCCAGCAGCTTGGACCGACAGCCCCAGCATTTT. Protein product: CASSLDRQPQHF.

Comments on this clonotype: A junction boundary mismatches the germline segment, possibly from a read error. J is TRBJ2-6 and V is TRBV27, with 10 bases aligning to TRBD1. The germline V gene has CDR1 MNHEY and CDR2 SMNVEV (reference sequence). The CDR3 is made up of 18 amino acids. The CDR3 spells CASSTQTGGHSAANVLTF. CDR3 DNA sequence: TGTGCCAGCAGTACTCAGACAGGGGGCCACTCTGCGGCCAACGTCCTCACTTTC.

The rearrangement uses TRBV7-8 and TRBJ2-7; D not resolved. V was clipped by 1 base and J by 7 bases, with 17 bases between them. Germline CDR1 SGHVS, CDR2 FQNEAQ. CDR3 length equals 15 residues. CDR3 region: CASSLDRAPRSEQYF. The CDR3 nucleotides are TGTGCCAGCAGCTTAGATCGGGCACCCCGTAGTGAGCAGTACTTC.

This sequence joins TRBV5-1 and TRBJ1-4; tentative D call: TRBD1 (5 bases). The V gene lost 3 bases and the J gene lost 0 bases, with 15 bases spanning the gap. This CDR3 spans 17 amino acids. Germline CDR1 is SGHRS and CDR2 is YFSETQ. The CDR3 sequence is CASSYSGTVATNEKLFF. The CDR3 nucleotides read TGCGCCAGCAGCTATTCCGGGACGGTCGCAACTAATGAAAAACTGTTTTTT.

V and J are TRBV10-3 and TRBJ1-1; 7 bases align to TRBD1. There are 15 residues in the CDR3. V lost 4 bases and J lost 1; bases outside the gene matches: 6. CDR1 and CDR2 (germline): ENHRY, SYGVKD. The CDR3 nucleotides are TGTGCCATCAGTGGCTACCGGGACAGGAACACTGAAGCTTTCTTT. This translates into CAISGYRDRNTEAFF.

In the case of this clonotype: This may come from a read error, since a much larger clone is one base off. The chain combines TRBV12-3 or TRBV12-4 with TRBJ1-1, with 9 nucleotides matching TRBD1. This CDR3 region has 12 residues. The CDR3 reads CACSPGQGEAFF. As DNA, the CDR3 is TGTGCCTGCAGCCCGGGACAGGGAGAAGCTTTCTTT.

This clonotype appeared a few times. The chain couples TRBV3-1 to TRBJ1-3; D uncertain. This CDR3 is 16 amino acids long. Between the trimmed V and J ends, which lost 2 bases and 0 bases, there was a span of 11 bases. In germline, CDR1 is LGHDT, CDR2 YNNKEL (reference sequence). The DNA for the CDR3 is TGTGCCAGCAGCCAAAGTATCGGAATCTCTGGAAACACCATATATTTT. This encodes CASSQSIGISGNTIYF.